This T cell receptor beta chain was retrieved from a study of memory CD4+ T cells and cytomegalovirus serostatus. About the research overall: Donors were healthy Belgian adults, 10 or so CMV seropositive and 20 to 25 seronegative. General study points: Of roughly 180 reported CMV TCRbeta sequences, under 70 were found in memory CD4+ repertoires.

This clone appeared a few times. What it recognizes is unknown. The sort gate was single viable CD3+CD4+CD8-CD45RO+ cells for memory CD4+ T cells. V shed 5 bases, J shed 4 bases, and the junction held 3 bases outside the gene matches. This CDR3 is 13 amino acids long. Looked up from germline, CDR1 is MNHNY and CDR2 is SVGAGI (reference sequence). Assay: immunoSEQ multiplex PCR; the TCRdb copy retains only in-frame clones and omits some. The sample contains about 60,000 clones, over 65% of which appear only once. The chain carries TRBV6-6 and TRBJ1-1; 8 nucleotides agree with TRBD1. This TCR came from an adult in good health and CMV-seropositive. The sample consisted of memory CD4+ T cells from blood. CDR3 sequence: CASSDRGGTEAFF. The DNA for the CDR3 is TGTGCCAGCAGTGACAGGGGCGGCACTGAAGCTTTCTTT.